The clone carrying this T cell receptor (beta chain) has a count of ten or more. This record belongs to a study of blood T cells in healthy people across ages. V was trimmed by 2 bases and J by 12 bases, leaving 10 bases between them. The germline gives CDR1 SGHTA, CDR2 FQGNSA. This CDR3 has 11 residues. Primed by a sample-barcoded 5' primer and a J-beta primer mix, a second PCR proceeded for roughly 6 to 12 cycles. Every cDNA was tagged by a template-switch adaptor with 12 random nucleotides. TCRdb re-called the 5' RACE reads with MiXCR, one entry per CDR3 protein. The table shows about 650,000 distinct CDR3 sequences, with 32% occurring only once.

The receptor's source is an elderly woman in good health. V is TRBV7-2 and J is TRBJ1-1, with TRBD1 as a possible D gene (5 bases). Sequencing was performed on blood. DNA of the CDR3: TGTGCCAGCAGCTTAATGGGACGGACTTTCTTT. It codes for CASSLMGRTFF. Full variable domain (remainder filled in from reference TRBV7-2 and TRBJ1-1): GAGVSQSPSNKVTEKGKDVELRCDPISGHTALYWYRQSLGQGLEFLIYFQGNSAPDKSGLPSDRFSAERTGGSVSTLTIQRTQQEDSAVYLCASSLMGRTFFGQGTRLTVV.